The rows below give T cell receptor beta chains drawn from one sample of a study of blood T cells in healthy people across ages. TCRdb reanalysed the 5' RACE reads using MiXCR and keeps one entry per CDR3 protein. Seen here are approximately 2,000,000 distinct CDR3 sequences, approximately 39% observed once, and the top ten hold roughly 23%. Specimen: blood. These receptors were collected from a human donor in good health. The CDR3 runs from the conserved cysteine through the conserved F or W. D genes are given only for firm matches. For some rows the clone size is stated as once, few or many, or as a class when expanded; others skip it.

size,J,V,D,DNA,CDR3
few,TRBJ1-2,TRBV2,NA,TGTGCCAGCAGTGCTTGGGCTGGGAGCTATGGCTACACCTTC,CASSAWAGSYGYTF
NA,TRBJ2-5,TRBV7-9,TRBD1,TGTGCCAGCAGCTTCGAGACAGGGAGAAAGACCCAGTACTTC,CASSFETGRKTQYF
NA,TRBJ2-5,TRBV29-1,NA,TGCAGCGTTGAACGAACGGGACAACCAAAAGAGACCCAGTACTTC,CSVERTGQPKETQYF
few,TRBJ1-1,TRBV12-5,NA,TGTGCTAGTGGGATGCAGGGGACTGAAGCTTTCTTT,CASGMQGTEAFF
NA,TRBJ1-2,TRBV4-1,TRBD1,TGCGCCAGCAGCCAGCAGGGGGGCGGCTACACCTTC,CASSQQGGGYTF
NA,TRBJ2-5,TRBV18,NA,TGTGCCAGCTCTCTAGTTGTAACAGAACAAGAGACCCAGTACTTC,CASSLVVTEQETQYF
NA,TRBJ2-3,TRBV29-1,NA,TGCAACGTTGAGGTAGTGACAGATACGCAGTATTTT,CNVEVVTDTQYF
few,TRBJ2-1,TRBV20-1,TRBD2,TGCAGTGCTAGAACCCCGACTAGCGGGGATTACAATGAGCAGTTCTTC,CSARTPTSGDYNEQFF
few,TRBJ2-7,TRBV5-1,NA,TGCGCCAGCAGCGCCGTGAGGGTTAGCTCCTACGAGCAGTACTTC,CASSAVRVSSYEQYF
NA,TRBJ1-2,TRBV20-1,TRBD1,TGCAGTGCTCCCCAACCGGGACAGGGGAATGGCTACACCTTC,CSAPQPGQGNGYTF
NA,TRBJ1-2,TRBV4-3,TRBD1,TGCGCCAGCAGCCAAGAACTCGGGACAGGGTCCTTAGATAACTATGGCTACACCTTC,CASSQELGTGSLDNYGYTF
NA,TRBJ2-1,TRBV28,TRBD2,TGTGCCAGCAGTTTAGGCCCCGCTAGCGGGAGGGGTAGGAATGAGCAGTTCTTC,CASSLGPASGRGRNEQFF
NA,TRBJ1-2,TRBV6-6,NA,TGTGCCAGCAGCCCCGGACGCTCAGCTAACTATGGCTACACCTTC,CASSPGRSANYGYTF
few,TRBJ2-1,TRBV27,NA,TGTGCCAGCAGTTTATCGTGGGGGGCCGAAAATGAGCAGTTCTTC,CASSLSWGAENEQFF
NA,TRBJ2-1,TRBV29-1,TRBD1,TGCAGCGTCGGGACAGGACGAAGGACCTGTGAGCAGTTCTTC,CSVGTGRRTCEQFF
NA,TRBJ2-3,TRBV3-1,NA,TGTGCCAGCAGCCAAGTCCACTCCTCGTCGAGCACAGATACGCAGTATTTT,CASSQVHSSSSTDTQYF
few,TRBJ2-5,TRBV6-1,NA,TGTGCCAGCAATCCCGGGGACCAAGAGACCCAGTACTTC,CASNPGDQETQYF
few,TRBJ1-1,TRBV9,TRBD1,TGTGCCAGCAGCGTAGGACCGGACAGGGGGACTGAAGCTTTCTTT,CASSVGPDRGTEAFF
NA,TRBJ2-7,TRBV4-2,TRBD1,TGTGCCAGCGGCAGGGGGCAGTCCTACGAGCAGTACTTC,CASGRGQSYEQYF
NA,TRBJ2-3,TRBV7-2,NA,TGTGCCAGCAGCTTTCGCGTCACCGCGGGAATCTCAGATACGCAGTATTTT,CASSFRVTAGISDTQYF
NA,TRBJ2-1,TRBV7-9,NA,TGTGCCAGCAGCTTAGAGAGGGGACGAAATGAGCAGTTCTTC,CASSLERGRNEQFF
many,TRBJ2-7,TRBV29-1,TRBD1,TGCAGCGTTGTGGGACAGGGGGAGGTCGAGCAGTACTTC,CSVVGQGEVEQYF
NA,TRBJ2-1,TRBV9,TRBD2,TGTGCCAGCAGCGTCTCACTAGCGGGGGGGCCCAATGAGCAGTTCTTC,CASSVSLAGGPNEQFF
few,TRBJ2-5,TRBV29-1,NA,TGCAGCGGGGAAGGGGTCGGAGAGACCCAGTACTTC,CSGEGVGETQYF
NA,TRBJ2-3,TRBV7-7,NA,TGTGCTAGCAGCTCTAGTTCAGGACTTCCGCAGTATTTT,CASSSSSGLPQYF
NA,TRBJ1-6,TRBV11-2,TRBD1,TGTGCCAGCAGCACGAACAGGGGGCCCAGCCGGGGTTCACCCCTCCACTTT,CASSTNRGPSRGSPLHF
NA,TRBJ2-1,TRBV6-5,NA,TGTGCCAGCACCTCGACGCTCGCTACGAATGAGCAGTTCTTC,CASTSTLATNEQFF
NA,TRBJ2-3,TRBV7-2,NA,TGTGCCAGCAGCCCGAGCAGGGAAGGTACGCAGTATTTT,CASSPSREGTQYF
NA,TRBJ2-5,TRBV3-1,TRBD1,TGTGCCAGCAGCCAAGTGGGGACAGGGGTCCAAGAGACCCAGTACTTC,CASSQVGTGVQETQYF
NA,TRBJ2-1,TRBV6-5,TRBD2,TGTGCCAGCAGTTACTCGCCGTGGGGGGGTGACAATGAGCAGTTCTTC,CASSYSPWGGDNEQFF
NA,TRBJ1-5,TRBV7-9,NA,TGTGCCAGCACCCGCTTGGTCAGGGAGGAGACCCAGCATTTT,CASTRLVREETQHF
NA,TRBJ2-1,TRBV10-2,TRBD2,TGCGCCAGCCGGTTAGCCGGGGGGGGTTCCTCCTACAATGAGCAGTTCTTC,CASRLAGGGSSYNEQFF
NA,TRBJ2-7,TRBV3-1,NA,TGTGCCAGCAGCCAAGGGTTGAACTTCGCCTACGAGCAGTACTTC,CASSQGLNFAYEQYF
NA,TRBJ2-7,TRBV7-2,NA,TGTGCCAGCAGTGTAGGGTCGGACGGGACCTACGAGCAGTACTTC,CASSVGSDGTYEQYF
NA,TRBJ2-7,TRBV28,NA,TGTGCCAGCAGTTTATGGGGGAGAGGCTACGAGCAGTACTTC,CASSLWGRGYEQYF
NA,TRBJ2-5,TRBV20-1,NA,TGCAGTGCTAGAGATAGGGGCGCCGAGTCCCAGTACTTC,CSARDRGAESQYF
NA,TRBJ1-2,TRBV9,TRBD1,TGTGCCAGCAGCGTAGGGACAGGGCAAATTAACTATGGCTACACCTTC,CASSVGTGQINYGYTF
NA,TRBJ2-7,TRBV12-3/TRBV12-4,TRBD1,TGTGCCAGCAGCTTTTCGTATGGGGACAGGGGCGAGCAGTACTTC,CASSFSYGDRGEQYF
NA,TRBJ2-1,TRBV6-2/TRBV6-3,NA,TGTGCCAGCAGTCCTGACAACTACAATGAGCAGTTCTTC,CASSPDNYNEQFF
NA,TRBJ1-1,TRBV5-6,NA,TGTGCCAGCAGCTTGAATAGACAAGCTTTCTTT,CASSLNRQAFF
NA,TRBJ2-4,TRBV4-3,NA,TGCGCCAGCAGCCAAGTCTGGTCTGAAGATTTAATCAATGAGCAGTACTTC,CASSQVWSEDLINEQYF
few,TRBJ1-5,TRBV2,NA,TGTGCCAGCAACCAGAAGGGGACATATCAGCCCCAGCATTTT,CASNQKGTYQPQHF